These 9 T cell receptor beta chains came from one sample sequenced in a study of cytomegalovirus exposure and HLA in healthy donors. This PCR relied on a set of 60 Vbeta primers and 13 Jbeta primers. Clones were read by immunoSEQ multiplex PCR, and TCRdb kept only the in-frame ones, dropping some. This repertoire comprises 96,000 or so clones; its ten largest clones make up 4.5% to 6.5%. The sequencing sample was made of PBMCs. The source is a girl under 18 in good health and CMV-seropositive.

The V and J genes are TRBV7-9 and TRBJ2-5, with a tentative D call TRBD2 (6 bases). This CDR3 comprises 12 residues. V was trimmed by 6 bases and J by 9 bases, leaving 14 bases between them. CDR1 and CDR2 (germline): SEHNR, FQNEAQ (reference sequence). DNA for the CDR3: TGTGCCAGCAGGGGCGGGACCCCGCCCCAGTACTTC. As protein: CASRGGTPPQYF.

The V call is TRBV9, the J call TRBJ2-3; 7 nucleotides match TRBD2. Losses at the gene ends were 0 bases for V and 4 bases for J; bases not matched to a gene: 8. Germline CDR1 reads SGDLS; CDR2 reads YYNGEE. The CDR3 has 16 amino acids. CDR3 sequence (DNA): TGTGCCAGCAGCGTAGGAGGGAGGGGCTCGGCAGATACGCAGTATTTT. This encodes CASSVGGRGSADTQYF.

Points on this clone: The same CDR3 also results from other DNA sequences found in this sample. This sequence joins TRBV15 and TRBJ1-2; TRBD1 matches at 7 bases. The V and J ends lost 4 bases and 4 bases, in that order; junction bases with no gene match: 3. The CDR3 contains 13 residues. Germline V gene lookup returns CDR1 LNHNV and CDR2 YYDKDF (reference sequence). CDR3 in amino acids: CATSTRDSYGYTF. The CDR3 DNA reads as TGTGCCACCAGCACCAGGGACAGCTATGGCTACACCTTC.

CDR3 amino acids: CASSFRDNLNYGYTF. The DNA of the CDR3 is TGTGCCAGCAGCTTCCGGGACAACCTTAACTATGGCTACACCTTC. The J gene is TRBJ1-2, the V gene TRBV5-8; D is possibly TRBD1 (6 bases). CDR1 and CDR2 (germline): SGHTS, YDEGEE. V lost 2 bases, J lost 1 base, and 12 bases lay in between. The CDR3 contains 15 residues.

CDR3 in DNA: TGTGCCAGCAGTGCGGCAGATACGCAGTATTTT. It codes for CASSAADTQYF. The chain recombines TRBV2 with TRBJ2-3; D unresolved. The germline gives CDR1 SNHLY, CDR2 FYNNEI. The V end was cut by 4 bases, the J end by 4 bases, with 3 bases between. The CDR3 spans 11 residues.

This chain uses TRBV6-6 with TRBJ1-5, with 8 positions matching TRBD1. Germline CDR1 reads MNHNY; CDR2 reads SVGAGI (reference sequence). The CDR3 consists of 16 residues. V trimming: 4 bases; J trimming: 1 base; junction bases outside the gene matches: 6. The CDR3 is CASSSLDRASNQPQHF. The CDR3 nucleotides read TGTGCCAGCAGTTCCTTGGACAGGGCAAGCAATCAGCCCCAGCATTTT.

This chain links TRBV7-3 with TRBJ2-1; perhaps TRBD2 as D (6 bases). V was trimmed by 5 bases and J by 6 bases, leaving 11 bases between them. Germline CDR1 reads SGHTA; CDR2 reads FQGTGA. The CDR3 runs to 13 residues. The CDR3 region is CASSGGSLNEQFF. The CDR3, as DNA: TGTGCCAGCAGCGGGGGGTCCCTCAATGAGCAGTTCTTC.

The chain uses TRBV7-9 and TRBJ2-1; D is possibly TRBD2 (6 bases). Trimming shortened V by 5 bases and J by 8 bases, and 10 bases separated the two germline ends. The germline V gene encodes CDR1 SEHNR and CDR2 FQNEAQ (reference sequence). The CDR3 spans 12 residues. CDR3 protein: CASSPTRDEQFF. The CDR3, as DNA: TGTGCCAGCAGCCCGACTAGGGATGAGCAGTTCTTC.

This chain connects TRBV27 to TRBJ2-1, with a weak D call TRBD2 (6 bases). Trimming removed 4 bases at V and 3 bases at J, with 10 bases between. From germline, CDR1 is MNHEY and CDR2 SMNVEV (reference sequence). The CDR3 runs to 14 residues. This chain's CDR3 is CASSSGVYYNEQFF. CDR3 DNA sequence: TGTGCCAGCAGTTCGGGGGTCTACTACAATGAGCAGTTCTTC.